This T cell receptor beta chain was profiled in a study of control samples from healthy donors and cancer patients. The protocol was immunoSEQ multiplex PCR, while the TCRdb copy is restricted to in-frame clones and leaves out a portion. The profile shows 90,000 to 100,000 clones, approximately 90% of them singletons. This CDR3 is built from 14 residues. Germline values: CDR1 SGHRS, CDR2 YFSETQ. V was clipped by 2 bases and J by 5 bases, with 13 bases between them. The TCR sequence derives from a woman in her seventies in good health. This rearrangement joins TRBV5-1 to TRBJ2-5, with D perhaps matching TRBD2 (5 bases). The sequencing sample was made of blood. CDR3 amino acids: CASSFSETGETQYF. The CDR3 coding sequence is TGCGCCAGCAGCTTCAGCGAAACGGGGGAGACCCAGTACTTC.